The clone carrying this T cell receptor beta chain has ten or more counts. The antigen is unknown. This entry comes from a study of molecular identifiers for immune sequencing clone quantification. TCRdb redid the calling of the PCR reads with MiXCR, one entry per CDR3 protein. The sample holds hundreds of thousands of distinct CDR3 sequences; 15% to 20% are singletons and the top ten take 0.7% to 1%. Notes on the study in general: Because of identical TCR molecules sharing a barcode, sizes of highly expanded clones could be underestimated.

The specimen was naive CD8+ T cells from blood, with Jurkat cell RNA spiked in. As to subset: FACS-sorted CD8+CD4-CCR7+CD45RA+ naive T cells. This clonotype was obtained from a human donor in good health. Some libraries in this study had Jurkat cell RNA spiked in.

CDR3 bases: TGTGCCAGCAGCCCTACAGGACAGGGGGATAATGAGCAGTTCTTC. Translation: CASSPTGQGDNEQFF. This rearrangement joins TRBV7-3 to TRBJ2-1; TRBD1 agrees at 10 bases. The germline V gene encodes CDR1 SGHTA and CDR2 FQGTGA. Trimming removed 5 bases from V and 7 bases from J; junction bases left unmatched: 8. The CDR3 totals 15 residues.